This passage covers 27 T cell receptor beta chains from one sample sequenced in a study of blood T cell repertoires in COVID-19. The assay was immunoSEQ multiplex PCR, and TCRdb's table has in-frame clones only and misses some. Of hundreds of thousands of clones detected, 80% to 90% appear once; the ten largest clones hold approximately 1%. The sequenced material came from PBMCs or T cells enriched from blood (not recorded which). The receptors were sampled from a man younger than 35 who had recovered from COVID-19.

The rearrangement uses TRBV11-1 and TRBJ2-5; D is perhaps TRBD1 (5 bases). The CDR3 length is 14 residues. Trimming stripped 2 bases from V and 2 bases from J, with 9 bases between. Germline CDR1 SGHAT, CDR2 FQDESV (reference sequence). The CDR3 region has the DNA TGTGCCAGCAGCTTATTTCAGGGTCAAGAGACCCAGTACTTC. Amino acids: CASSLFQGQETQYF. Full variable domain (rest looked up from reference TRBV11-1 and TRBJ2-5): EAEVAQSPRYKITEKSQAVAFWCDPISGHATLYWYRQILGQGPELLVQFQDESVVDDSQLPKDRFSAERLKGVDSTLKIQPAELGDSAMYLCASSLFQGQETQYFGPGTRLLVL.

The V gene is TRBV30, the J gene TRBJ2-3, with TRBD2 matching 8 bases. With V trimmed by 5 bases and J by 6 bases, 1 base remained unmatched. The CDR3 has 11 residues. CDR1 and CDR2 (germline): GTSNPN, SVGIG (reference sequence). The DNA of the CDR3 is TGTGCCTGGGGACTAGCTGATACGCAGTATTTT. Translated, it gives CAWGLADTQYF.

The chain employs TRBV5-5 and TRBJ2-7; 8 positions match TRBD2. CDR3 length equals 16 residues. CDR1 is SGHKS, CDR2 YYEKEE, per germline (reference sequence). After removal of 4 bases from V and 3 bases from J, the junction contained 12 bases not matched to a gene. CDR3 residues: CASSPLPAGEGYEQYF. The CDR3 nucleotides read TGTGCCAGCAGCCCACTCCCAGCGGGAGAGGGCTACGAGCAGTACTTC.

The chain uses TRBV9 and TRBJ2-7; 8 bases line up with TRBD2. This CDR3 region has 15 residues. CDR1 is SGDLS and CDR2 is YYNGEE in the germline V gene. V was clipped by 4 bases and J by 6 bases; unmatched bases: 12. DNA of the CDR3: TGTGCCAGCAGCCCAGGGACTAGAACCAGGGGCGAGCAGTACTTC. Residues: CASSPGTRTRGEQYF.

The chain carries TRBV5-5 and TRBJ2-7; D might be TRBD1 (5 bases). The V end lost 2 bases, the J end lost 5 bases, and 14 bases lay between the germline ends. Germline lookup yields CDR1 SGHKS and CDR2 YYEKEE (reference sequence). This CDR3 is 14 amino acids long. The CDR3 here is CASSLSRATHEQYF. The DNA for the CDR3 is TGTGCCAGCAGCTTAAGCAGGGCTACCCACGAGCAGTACTTC.

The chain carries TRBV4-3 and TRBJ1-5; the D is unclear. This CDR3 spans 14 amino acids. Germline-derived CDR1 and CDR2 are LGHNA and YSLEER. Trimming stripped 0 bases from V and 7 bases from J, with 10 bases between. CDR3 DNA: TGCGCCAGCAGCCAAGATGGGTTCGGGCAGCCCCAGCATTTT. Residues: CASSQDGFGQPQHF.

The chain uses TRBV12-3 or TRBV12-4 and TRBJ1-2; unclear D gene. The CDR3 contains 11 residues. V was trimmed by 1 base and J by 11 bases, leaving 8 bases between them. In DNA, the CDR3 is TGTGCCAGCAGTTTAGGAGTCCGGTACACCTTC. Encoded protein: CASSLGVRYTF.

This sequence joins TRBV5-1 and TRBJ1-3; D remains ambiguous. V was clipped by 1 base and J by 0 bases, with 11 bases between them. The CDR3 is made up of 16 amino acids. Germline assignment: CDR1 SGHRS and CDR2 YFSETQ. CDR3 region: CASSLRGSDSGNTIYF. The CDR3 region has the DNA TGCGCCAGCAGCTTGAGAGGCTCGGACTCTGGAAACACCATATATTTT.

The CDR3 region is CASSFFGVGEKLFF. DNA for the CDR3: TGTGCCAGCAGTTTTTTCGGGGTAGGGGAAAAACTGTTTTTT. The chain uses TRBV27 and TRBJ1-4; no firm D call. The germline V and J ends were trimmed by 3 bases and 8 bases, with 13 bases remaining between them. This CDR3 comprises 14 residues. Germline V gives CDR1 MNHEY, CDR2 SMNVEV (reference sequence).

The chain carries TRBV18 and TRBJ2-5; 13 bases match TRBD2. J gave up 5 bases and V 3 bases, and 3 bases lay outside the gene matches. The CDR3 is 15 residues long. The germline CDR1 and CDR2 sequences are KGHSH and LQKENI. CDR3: CASSPGTSGTETQYF. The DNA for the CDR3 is TGTGCCAGCTCACCCGGGACTAGCGGGACGGAGACCCAGTACTTC. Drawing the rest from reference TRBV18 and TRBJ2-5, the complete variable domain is NAGVMQNPRHLVRRRGQEARLRCSPMKGHSHVYWYRQLPEEGLKFMVYLQKENIIDESGMPKERFSAEFPKEGPSILRIQQVVRGDSAAYFCASSPGTSGTETQYFGPGTRLLVL.

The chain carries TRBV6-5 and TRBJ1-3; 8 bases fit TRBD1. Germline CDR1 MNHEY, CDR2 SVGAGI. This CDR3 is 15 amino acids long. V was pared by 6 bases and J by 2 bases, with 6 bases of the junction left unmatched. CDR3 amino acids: CASRRDRSPGNTIYF. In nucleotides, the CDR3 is TGTGCCAGCAGGCGGGACAGGAGCCCTGGAAACACCATATATTTT.

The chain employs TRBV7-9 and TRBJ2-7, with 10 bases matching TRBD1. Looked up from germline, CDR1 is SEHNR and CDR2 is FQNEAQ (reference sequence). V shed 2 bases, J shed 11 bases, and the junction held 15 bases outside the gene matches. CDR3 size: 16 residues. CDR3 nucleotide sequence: TGTGCCAGCAGCTTACTTTCCGGGACAGGGGCCTCAGTGGAGTACTTC. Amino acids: CASSLLSGTGASVEYF.

The CDR3 protein is CASSSGQGFEKLFF. The CDR3 nucleotides are TGCGCCAGCAGCTCGGGACAGGGGTTTGAAAAACTGTTTTTT. The gene calls are TRBV5-1 and TRBJ1-4, with TRBD1 matching 10 bases. Germline lookup yields CDR1 SGHRS and CDR2 YFSETQ. This CDR3 has 14 amino acids. V lost 3 bases to trimming and J lost 7 bases; unmatched junction nucleotides: 3. The full variable domain, its missing parts supplied by reference TRBV5-1 and TRBJ1-4, is KAGVTQTPRYLIKTRGQQVTLSCSPISGHRSVSWYQQTPGQGLQFLFEYFSETQRNKGNFPGRFSGRQFSNSRSEMNVSTLELGDSALYLCASSSGQGFEKLFFGSGTQLSVL.

CDR3: CASSLHTTGELFF. CDR3 nucleotide sequence: TGTGCCAGCAGTTTACACACCACCGGGGAGCTGTTTTTT. V gene TRBV12-3 or TRBV12-4 combines with J gene TRBJ2-2; D is undetermined. The CDR3 covers 13 residues. Trimming removed 2 bases at V and 4 bases at J, with 5 bases between.

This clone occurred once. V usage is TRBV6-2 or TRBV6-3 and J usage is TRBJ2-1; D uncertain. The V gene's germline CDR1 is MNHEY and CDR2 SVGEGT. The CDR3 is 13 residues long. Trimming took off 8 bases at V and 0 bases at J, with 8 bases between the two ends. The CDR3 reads CASGWSSYNEQFF. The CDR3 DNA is TGTGCCAGCGGTTGGAGCTCCTACAATGAGCAGTTCTTC.

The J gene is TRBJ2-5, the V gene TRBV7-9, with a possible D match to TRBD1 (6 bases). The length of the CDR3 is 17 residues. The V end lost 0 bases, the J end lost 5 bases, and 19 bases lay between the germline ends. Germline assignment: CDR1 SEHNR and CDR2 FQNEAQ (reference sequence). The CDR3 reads CASSLARQGRARETQYF. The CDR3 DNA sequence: TGTGCCAGCAGCTTAGCGCGGCAGGGGAGAGCGCGGGAGACCCAGTACTTC.

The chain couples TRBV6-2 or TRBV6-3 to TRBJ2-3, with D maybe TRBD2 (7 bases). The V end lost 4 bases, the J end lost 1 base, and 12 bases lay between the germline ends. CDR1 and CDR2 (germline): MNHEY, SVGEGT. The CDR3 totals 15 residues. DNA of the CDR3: TGTGCCAGCAGTTCTCAGGGGAGGGGCACAGATACGCAGTATTTT. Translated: CASSSQGRGTDTQYF.

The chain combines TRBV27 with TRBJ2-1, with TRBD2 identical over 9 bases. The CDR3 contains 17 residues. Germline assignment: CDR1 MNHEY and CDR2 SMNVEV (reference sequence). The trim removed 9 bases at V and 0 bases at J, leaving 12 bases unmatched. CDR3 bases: TGTGCCAGTGGACTAGCGCGGGTATGGTCCTCCTACAATGAGCAGTTCTTC. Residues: CASGLARVWSSYNEQFF.

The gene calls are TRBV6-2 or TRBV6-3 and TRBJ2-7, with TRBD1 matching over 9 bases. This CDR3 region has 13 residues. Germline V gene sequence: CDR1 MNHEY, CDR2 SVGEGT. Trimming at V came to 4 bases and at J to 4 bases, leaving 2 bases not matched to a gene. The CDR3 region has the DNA TGTGCCAGCAGTTGGGACAGGGCATACGAGCAGTACTTC. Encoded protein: CASSWDRAYEQYF.

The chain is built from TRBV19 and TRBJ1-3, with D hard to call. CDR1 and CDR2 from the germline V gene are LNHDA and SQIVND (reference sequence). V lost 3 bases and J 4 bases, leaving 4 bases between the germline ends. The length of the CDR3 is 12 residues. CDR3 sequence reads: CASSMSGNTIYF. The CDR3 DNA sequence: TGTGCCAGTAGTATGAGCGGAAACACCATATATTTT.

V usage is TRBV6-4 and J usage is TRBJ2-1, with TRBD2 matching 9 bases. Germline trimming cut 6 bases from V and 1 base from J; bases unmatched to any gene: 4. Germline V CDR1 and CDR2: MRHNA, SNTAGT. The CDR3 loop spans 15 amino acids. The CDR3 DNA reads TGTGCCAGCAGCCCGACTAGCGGTTCCTACAATGAGCAGTTCTTC. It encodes CASSPTSGSYNEQFF.

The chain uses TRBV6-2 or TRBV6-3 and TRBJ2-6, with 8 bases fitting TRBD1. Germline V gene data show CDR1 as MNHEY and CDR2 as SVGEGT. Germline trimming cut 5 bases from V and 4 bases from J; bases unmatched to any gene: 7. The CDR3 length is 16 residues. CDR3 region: CASSPSDRAGANVLTF. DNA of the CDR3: TGTGCCAGCAGTCCATCGGACAGGGCCGGGGCCAACGTCCTGACTTTC.

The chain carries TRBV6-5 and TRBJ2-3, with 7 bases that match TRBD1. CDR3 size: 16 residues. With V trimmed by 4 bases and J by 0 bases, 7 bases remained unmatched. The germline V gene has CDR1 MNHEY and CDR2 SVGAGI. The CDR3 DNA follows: TGTGCCAGCAGTTCTACCGGACAGGCTAGCACAGATACGCAGTATTTT. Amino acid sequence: CASSSTGQASTDTQYF.

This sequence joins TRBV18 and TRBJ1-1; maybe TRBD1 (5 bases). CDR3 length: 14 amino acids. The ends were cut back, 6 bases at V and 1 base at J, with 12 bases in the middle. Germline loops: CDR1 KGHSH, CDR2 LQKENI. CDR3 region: CASSPGTQNTEAFF. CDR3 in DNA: TGTGCCAGCTCTCCCGGGACTCAGAACACTGAAGCTTTCTTT.

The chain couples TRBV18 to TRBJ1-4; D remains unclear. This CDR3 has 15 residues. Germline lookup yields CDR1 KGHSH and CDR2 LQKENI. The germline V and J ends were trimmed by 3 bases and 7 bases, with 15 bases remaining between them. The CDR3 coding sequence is TGTGCCAGCTCACCCGGCCCGGAGATCGGTGAAAAACTGTTTTTT. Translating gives CASSPGPEIGEKLFF.

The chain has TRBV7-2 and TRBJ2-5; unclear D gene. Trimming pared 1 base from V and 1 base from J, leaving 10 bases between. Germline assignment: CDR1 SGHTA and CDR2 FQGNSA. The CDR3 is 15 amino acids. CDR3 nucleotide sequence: TGTGCCAGCAGCTTAGATCCGAGATTCCAAGAGACCCAGTACTTC. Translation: CASSLDPRFQETQYF.

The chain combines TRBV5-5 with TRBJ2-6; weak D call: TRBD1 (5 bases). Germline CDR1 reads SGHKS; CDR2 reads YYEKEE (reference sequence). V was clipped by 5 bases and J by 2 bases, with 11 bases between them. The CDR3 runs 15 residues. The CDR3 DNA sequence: TGTGCCAGCAGAAAAGGGGTTGCTGGGGCCAACGTCCTGACTTTC. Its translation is CASRKGVAGANVLTF.